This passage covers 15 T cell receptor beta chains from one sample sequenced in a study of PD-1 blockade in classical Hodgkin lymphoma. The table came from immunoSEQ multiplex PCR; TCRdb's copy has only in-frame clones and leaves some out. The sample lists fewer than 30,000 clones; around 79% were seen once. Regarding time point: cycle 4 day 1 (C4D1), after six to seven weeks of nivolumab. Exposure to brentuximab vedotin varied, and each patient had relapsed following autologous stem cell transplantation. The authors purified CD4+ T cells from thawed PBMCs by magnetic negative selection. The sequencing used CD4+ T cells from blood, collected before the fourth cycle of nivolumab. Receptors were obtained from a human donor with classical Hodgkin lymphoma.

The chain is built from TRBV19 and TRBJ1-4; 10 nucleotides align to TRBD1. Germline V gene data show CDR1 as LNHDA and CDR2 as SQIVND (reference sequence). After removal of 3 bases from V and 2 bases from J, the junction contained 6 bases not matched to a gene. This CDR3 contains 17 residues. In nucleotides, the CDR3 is TGTGCCAGTAGTATGCCGGGACAGGGGAAGACTAATGAAAAACTGTTTTTT. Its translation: CASSMPGQGKTNEKLFF.

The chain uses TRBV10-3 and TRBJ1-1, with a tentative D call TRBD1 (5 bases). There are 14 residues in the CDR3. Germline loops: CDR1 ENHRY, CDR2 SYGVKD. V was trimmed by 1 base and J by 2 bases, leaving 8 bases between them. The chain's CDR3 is CAISEFRDNTEAFF. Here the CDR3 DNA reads TGTGCCATCAGTGAGTTCCGGGACAACACTGAAGCTTTCTTT.

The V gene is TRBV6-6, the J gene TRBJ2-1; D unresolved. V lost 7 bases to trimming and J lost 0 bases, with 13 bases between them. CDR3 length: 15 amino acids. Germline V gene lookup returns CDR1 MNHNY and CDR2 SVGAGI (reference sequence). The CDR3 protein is CASTVMALSYNEQFF. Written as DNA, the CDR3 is TGTGCCAGCACAGTGATGGCCCTCTCCTACAATGAGCAGTTCTTC.

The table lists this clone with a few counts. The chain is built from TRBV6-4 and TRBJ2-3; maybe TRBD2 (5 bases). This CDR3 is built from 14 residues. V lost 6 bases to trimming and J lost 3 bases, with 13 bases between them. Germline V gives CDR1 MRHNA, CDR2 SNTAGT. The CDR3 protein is CASSPLAETDTQYF. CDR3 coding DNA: TGTGCCAGCAGCCCGCTAGCAGAGACAGATACGCAGTATTTT.

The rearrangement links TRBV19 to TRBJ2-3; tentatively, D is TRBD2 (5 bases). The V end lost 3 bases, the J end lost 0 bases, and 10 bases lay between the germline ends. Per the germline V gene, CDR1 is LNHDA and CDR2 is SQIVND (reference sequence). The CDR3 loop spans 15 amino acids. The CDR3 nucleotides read TGTGCCAGTAGTATTCAGACTACCAGCACAGATACGCAGTATTTT. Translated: CASSIQTTSTDTQYF. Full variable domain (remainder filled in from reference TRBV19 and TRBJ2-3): DGGITQSPKYLFRKEGQNVTLSCEQNLNHDAMYWYRQDPGQGLRLIYYSQIVNDFQKGDIAEGYSVSREKKESFPLTVTSAQKNPTAFYLCASSIQTTSTDTQYFGPGTRLTVL.

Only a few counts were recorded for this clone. The CDR3 bases are TGTGCCAGCAGCTGGACAGGGATGGGAGGCTACACCTTC. Its translation: CASSWTGMGGYTF. This chain links TRBV7-9 with TRBJ1-2; TRBD1 matches at 8 bases. Germline V gene sequence: CDR1 SEHNR, CDR2 FQNEAQ (reference sequence). CDR3 length equals 13 residues. Losses at the gene ends were 4 bases for V and 8 bases for J; bases not matched to a gene: 6. Looking up the rest from reference TRBV7-9 and TRBJ1-2 gives the full variable domain: DTGVSQNPRHKITKRGQNVTFRCDPISEHNRLYWYRQTLGQGPEFLTYFQNEAQLEKSRLLSDRFSAERPKGSFSTLEIQRTEQGDSAMYLCASSWTGMGGYTFGSGTRLTVV.

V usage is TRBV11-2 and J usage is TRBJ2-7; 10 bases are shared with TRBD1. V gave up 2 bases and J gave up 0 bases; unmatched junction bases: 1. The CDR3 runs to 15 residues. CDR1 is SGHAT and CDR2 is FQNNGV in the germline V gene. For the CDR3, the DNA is TGTGCCAGCAGCTTAAGGACAGGGGGCTCCTACGAGCAGTACTTC. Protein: CASSLRTGGSYEQYF.

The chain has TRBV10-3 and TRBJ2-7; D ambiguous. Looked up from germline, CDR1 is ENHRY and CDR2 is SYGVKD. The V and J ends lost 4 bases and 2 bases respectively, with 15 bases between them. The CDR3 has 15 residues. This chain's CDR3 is CAISVASGGTYEQYF. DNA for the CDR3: TGTGCCATCAGTGTAGCCTCGGGTGGTACCTACGAGCAGTACTTC.

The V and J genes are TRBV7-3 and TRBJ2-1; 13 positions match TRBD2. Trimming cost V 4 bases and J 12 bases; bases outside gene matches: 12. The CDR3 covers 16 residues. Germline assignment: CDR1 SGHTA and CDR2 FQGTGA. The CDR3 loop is CASSSQGLAGAQAQFF. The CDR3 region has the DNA TGTGCCAGCAGCTCGCAAGGACTAGCGGGGGCCCAGGCGCAGTTCTTC.

For the CDR3, the DNA is TGTGCCAGCAGCTTGGGGCAGCCGTCCTACGAGCAGTACTTC. Translating gives CASSLGQPSYEQYF. This rearrangement joins TRBV5-5 to TRBJ2-7; D is unclear. The V and J ends lost 0 bases and 1 base respectively, with 8 bases between them. The CDR3 has 14 amino acids. Germline assignment: CDR1 SGHKS and CDR2 YYEKEE (reference sequence).

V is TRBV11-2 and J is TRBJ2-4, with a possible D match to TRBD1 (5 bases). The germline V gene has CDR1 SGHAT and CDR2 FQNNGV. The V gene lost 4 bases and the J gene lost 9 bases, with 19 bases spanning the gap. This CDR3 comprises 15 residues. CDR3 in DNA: TGTGCCAGCAGCTCCTCAACAGGACCCCAGGGCATTCAGTACTTC. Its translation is CASSSSTGPQGIQYF.

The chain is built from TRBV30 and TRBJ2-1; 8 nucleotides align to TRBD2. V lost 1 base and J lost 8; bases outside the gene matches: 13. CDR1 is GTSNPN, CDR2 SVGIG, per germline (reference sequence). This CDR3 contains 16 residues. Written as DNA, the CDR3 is TGTGCCTGGAGTGCCCCCGTGGTAGCGGGACGATATGAGCAGTTCTTC. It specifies CAWSAPVVAGRYEQFF.

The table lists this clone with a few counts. CDR3 protein: CASSLTQANYGYTF. CDR3 nucleotide sequence: TGTGCCAGCAGCCTCACCCAGGCCAACTATGGCTACACCTTC. J is TRBJ1-2 and V is TRBV13; no definite D call. From germline, CDR1 is PRHDT and CDR2 FYEKMQ (reference sequence). The CDR3 totals 14 residues. Trimming left V 5 bases short and J 2 bases short, with 12 bases between.

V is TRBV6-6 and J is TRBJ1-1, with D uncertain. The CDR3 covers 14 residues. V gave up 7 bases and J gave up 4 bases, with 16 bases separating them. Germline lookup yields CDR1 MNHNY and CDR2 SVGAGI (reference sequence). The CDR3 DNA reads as TGTGCCAGCAATTTTCGAACTGTAGCCACTGAAGCTTTCTTT. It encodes CASNFRTVATEAFF.

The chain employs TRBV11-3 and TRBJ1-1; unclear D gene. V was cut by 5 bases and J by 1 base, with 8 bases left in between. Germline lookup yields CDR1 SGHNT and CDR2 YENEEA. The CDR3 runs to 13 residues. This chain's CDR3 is CASSINQNTEAFF. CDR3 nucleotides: TGTGCCAGCAGCATAAACCAGAACACTGAAGCTTTCTTT.